A selection of T cell receptor beta chains follows, all from one sample in a study of blood T cell repertoires in COVID-19. Clones were sequenced by immunoSEQ multiplex PCR, and TCRdb holds only the in-frame ones, with some missing. The table lists about 88,000 clones, less than 85% of them singletons. The specimen sequenced was peripheral blood. These receptors came from a human donor in a cohort sampled during active COVID-19. Each CDR3 is given with its conserved first and last residue. Fields, in order: J gene, clone size, V gene, CDR3 length, D gene, CDR3 DNA, CDR3 protein. D genes are given only for firm matches. The size entry is marked missing in some rows and otherwise reads once, few, many or a size class.

TRBJ1-6 | once | TRBV9 | 14 | TRBD1 | TGTGCCAGCAGCGGCCGGGACAGTGTGTCACCCCTCCACTTT | CASSGRDSVSPLHF
TRBJ1-4 | NA | TRBV19 | 11 | NA | TGTGCCAGATGGGACTTAGAAAAACTGTTTTTT | CARWDLEKLFF
TRBJ1-6 | NA | TRBV5-5 | 16 | TRBD1 | TGTGCCAGCAGCTTGCGGGGGGGACAGGGGAATTCACCCCTCCACTTT | CASSLRGGQGNSPLHF
TRBJ2-3 | NA | TRBV4-2 | 20 | NA | TGTGCCAGCAGCCAAGTGTTTTCGGGGGGCGATCCGGGATTCACAGATACGCAGTATTTT | CASSQVFSGGDPGFTDTQYF
TRBJ2-1 | few | TRBV7-3 | 13 | NA | TGTGCCAGCAGCCCTGACAGGCACAATGAGCAGTTCTTC | CASSPDRHNEQFF
TRBJ2-1 | NA | TRBV29-1 | 13 | NA | TGCAGCGCCGTAACTGGTACCTACAATGAGCAGTTCTTC | CSAVTGTYNEQFF
TRBJ2-3 | NA | TRBV4-2 | 17 | TRBD2 | TGTGCCAGCAGCCAAGAGTCTAGCGGGGGGTACACAGATACGCAGTATTTT | CASSQESSGGYTDTQYF
TRBJ2-6 | NA | TRBV5-1 | 15 | TRBD2 | TGCGCCAGCAGCCGGGAGGACAATGGGGCCAACGTCCTGACTTTC | CASSREDNGANVLTF
TRBJ1-1 | NA | TRBV5-1 | 13 | NA | TGCGCCAGCAGACTTAGGGAGCGCACTGAAGCTTTCTTT | CASRLRERTEAFF
TRBJ2-1 | NA | TRBV2 | 12 | TRBD1 | TGTGCCAGCAGTAACCGGGACAGAGAGCAGTTCTTC | CASSNRDREQFF
TRBJ2-3 | NA | TRBV11-2 | 17 | NA | TGTGCCAGCAGCTTAGAACGGTGGATAGGGGGCACAGATACGCAGTATTTT | CASSLERWIGGTDTQYF
TRBJ1-6 | once | TRBV27 | 15 | NA | TGTGCCAGCAGTTCCTCAGGTTCCTATAATTCACCCCTCCACTTT | CASSSSGSYNSPLHF
TRBJ2-3 | NA | TRBV3-1/TRBV3-2 | 12 | TRBD2 | TGTGCCAGCAGGCGGGGGGTAGATACGCAGTATTTT | CASRRGVDTQYF
TRBJ1-5 | NA | TRBV7-3 | 13 | NA | TGTGCCAGCAGCCCCGTCGGGGGGCAGCCCCAGCATTTT | CASSPVGGQPQHF
TRBJ2-6 | NA | TRBV2 | 20 | TRBD1 | TGTGCCAGCACCAAAGAGGGGGCGCAAATGGCCCCCAGGGGGGCCAACGTCCTGACTTTC | CASTKEGAQMAPRGANVLTF
TRBJ1-4 | NA | TRBV9 | 15 | NA | TGTGCCAGCAGCTTAACCCCCGGGGTCAATGAAAAACTGTTTTTT | CASSLTPGVNEKLFF